The 4 T cell receptor beta chains below come from one sample, sequenced in a study of monozygotic twins with inflammatory bowel disease. TCRdb re-called the 5' RACE reads; one entry per CDR3 protein, DNA not given. Its table lists around 380,000 distinct CDR3 sequences. Sequencing input: blood. These receptors came from a human donor with ulcerative colitis or Crohn's disease, or a healthy co-twin of an affected twin (not recorded which).

This chain uses TRBV19 with TRBJ1-2; TCRdb lists TRBD1, though no DNA is available to test this call. The germline V gene encodes CDR1 LNHDA and CDR2 SQIVND (reference sequence). This CDR3 region has 14 residues. The CDR3 region is CASSISTGDYGYTF.

The chain employs TRBV7-2 and TRBJ1-2; the D gene TCRdb calls, TRBD1, cannot be checked with no DNA. This CDR3 has 15 amino acids. Germline V gives CDR1 SGHTA, CDR2 FQGNSA. The CDR3 here is CASSLVTGGAYGYTF.

CDR3 protein: CASRGQNEQFF. The V gene is TRBV28, the J gene TRBJ2-1; the TCRdb D gene call, TRBD2, has no DNA to confirm it. Germline values: CDR1 MDHEN, CDR2 SYDVKM. The length of the CDR3 is 11 residues. The whole variable domain, remainder taken from reference TRBV28 and TRBJ2-1, is DVKVTQSSRYLVKRTGEKVFLECVQDMDHENMFWYRQDPGLGLRLIYFSYDVKMKEKGDIPEGYSVSREKKERFSLILESASTNQTSMYLCASRGQNEQFFGPGTRLTVL.

The genes are TRBV20-1 and TRBJ2-7; absent DNA, TCRdb's TRBD1 call cannot be checked. This CDR3 is 12 amino acids long. Germline CDR1 reads DFQATT; CDR2 reads SNEGSKA (reference sequence). The CDR3 here is CSAWGGLNEQYF.